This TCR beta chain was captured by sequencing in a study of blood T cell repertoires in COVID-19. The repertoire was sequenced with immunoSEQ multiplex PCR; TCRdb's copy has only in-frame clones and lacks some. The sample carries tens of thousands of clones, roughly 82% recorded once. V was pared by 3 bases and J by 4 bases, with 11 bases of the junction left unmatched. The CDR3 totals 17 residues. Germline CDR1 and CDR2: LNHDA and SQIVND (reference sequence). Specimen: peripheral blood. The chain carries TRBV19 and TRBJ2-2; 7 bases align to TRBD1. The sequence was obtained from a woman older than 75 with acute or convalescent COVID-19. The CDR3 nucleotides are TGTGCCAGTAGTATGTATACAGGGGTCAAGGGCACCGGGGAGCTGTTTTTT. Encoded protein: CASSMYTGVKGTGELFF.